This T cell receptor (beta chain) appears in the sequencing data of a study of regulatory T cells in long-lasting Graves disease. Indicated time point: newly diagnosed GD, antithyroid drugs for less than 3 months. From PBMCs, RNA was extracted and then used to make the TCR library. The germline CDR1 and CDR2 sequences are SEHNR and FQNEAQ (reference sequence). This CDR3 has 13 residues. Trimming removed 3 bases from V and 5 bases from J; junction bases left unmatched: 4. Library construction for TCR beta used iRepertoire HTBI primers and Arm-PCR of CDR3 regions. Via MiXCR, TCRdb re-called the multiplex PCR reads, giving one row per CDR3 protein. Among over 400,000 distinct CDR3 sequences, about 14% were seen once, and the ten largest hold approximately 17%. Broader study findings: Persistent disease was characterized by preferential usage of TRBV28, TRBJ1-2 and TRBJ2-5.

The sample holds many counts of this clonotype. Its antigen is not known. The same sample was also studied in work on T cells in Graves' hyperthyroidism and ophthalmopathy. That report adds: Uncontrolled infection, other autoimmune disease, pregnancy or lactation excluded patients. The HTBI primer set served for first-round RT-PCR of the TCR CDR3.

The TCR sequence derives from a woman aged 45-59 years with Graves disease. The chain employs TRBV7-9 and TRBJ2-7; 7 bases agree with TRBD2. The sequences come from peripheral blood mononuclear cells (PBMCs), collected at new diagnosis, from a patient treated with antithyroid drugs. CDR3 residues: CASSLGGVNEQYF. The CDR3 DNA follows: TGTGCCAGCAGCTTGGGGGGGGTCAACGAGCAGTACTTC.